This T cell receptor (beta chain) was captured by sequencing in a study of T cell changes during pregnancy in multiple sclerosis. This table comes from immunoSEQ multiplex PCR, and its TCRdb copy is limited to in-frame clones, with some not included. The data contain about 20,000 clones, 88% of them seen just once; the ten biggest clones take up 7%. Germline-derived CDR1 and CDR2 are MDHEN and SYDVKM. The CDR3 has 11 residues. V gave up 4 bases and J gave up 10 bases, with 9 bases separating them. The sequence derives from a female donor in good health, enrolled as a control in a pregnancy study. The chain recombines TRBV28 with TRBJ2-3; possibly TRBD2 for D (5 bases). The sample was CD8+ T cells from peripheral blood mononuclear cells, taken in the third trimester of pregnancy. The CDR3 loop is CASSSSIAQYF. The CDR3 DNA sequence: TGTGCCAGCAGTTCTAGCATCGCGCAGTATTTT.